Following are 10 T cell receptor beta chains from one sample sequenced in a study of T-cell memory formation after mild COVID-19. TCRdb redid the calling of the 5' RACE reads with MiXCR, one entry per CDR3 protein. The sample lists about 140,000 distinct CDR3 sequences; 11% to 15% were seen once. Sequenced material: PBMCs or a T cell subset sorted from them (not recorded which). The receptor set was obtained from an adult woman who had mild COVID-19 (a few samples of this study predate the infection). Cell type and time point are not known.

In this sample, this clonotype turned up a few times. The gene calls are TRBV7-9 and TRBJ1-6, with 8 nucleotides matching TRBD1. The CDR3 has 15 amino acids. V dropped 0 bases and J dropped 8; count of bases not matched to a gene: 3. Germline assignment: CDR1 SEHNR and CDR2 FQNEAQ (reference sequence). CDR3: CASSLAPDRDSPLHF. DNA of the CDR3: TGTGCCAGCAGCTTAGCCCCGGACAGGGATTCACCCCTCCACTTT.

This clonotype was observed a handful of times. The CDR3: CAWSVDRTHNTDTQYF. The CDR3, as DNA: TGTGCCTGGAGTGTTGACCGAACACACAACACAGATACGCAGTATTTT. The V gene is TRBV30, the J gene TRBJ2-3; D is unresolved. The length of the CDR3 is 16 residues. The germline CDR1 and CDR2 sequences are GTSNPN and SVGIG (reference sequence). Deletions cut 0 bases from V and 2 bases from J, with 15 bases between.

This clonotype was detected many times. The CDR3 coding sequence is TGCGCCAGCAGCCCGGGACTAGCGGATAACAATGAGCAGTTCTTC. This codes for CASSPGLADNNEQFF. This chain joins TRBV5-1 and TRBJ2-1, with 11 bases identical to TRBD2. The V segment lost 4 bases and the J segment 5 bases; nucleotides outside the gene matches: 5. CDR1 is SGHRS, CDR2 YFSETQ, per germline. The CDR3 has 15 amino acids.

This sequence joins TRBV7-9 and TRBJ2-3; 13 positions match TRBD2. Germline lookup yields CDR1 SEHNR and CDR2 FQNEAQ (reference sequence). This CDR3 has 17 amino acids. V was pared by 5 bases and J by 4 bases, with 9 bases of the junction left unmatched. The CDR3 sequence: CASSAGLAGQGSDTQYF. The CDR3 DNA sequence: TGTGCCAGCAGCGCGGGACTAGCGGGACAGGGATCAGATACGCAGTATTTT.

The gene calls are TRBV27 and TRBJ2-5; either TRBD1 or TRBD2 may supply D (6 bases each). Germline assignment: CDR1 MNHEY and CDR2 SMNVEV (reference sequence). Deletions cut 2 bases from V and 2 bases from J, with 9 bases between. The CDR3 runs to 14 residues. The CDR3 loop reads CASSLAGHQETQYF. Written as DNA, the CDR3 is TGTGCCAGCAGTTTAGCGGGACATCAAGAGACCCAGTACTTC.

In this sample, this clonotype turned up many times. The CDR3 DNA follows: TGTGCCAGCAGTTCCGGGACAGGGGATTTGAATGGCTACACCTTC. Translating gives CASSSGTGDLNGYTF. The chain couples TRBV6-5 to TRBJ1-2; TRBD1 aligns across 10 bases. This CDR3 comprises 15 residues. V was pared by 4 bases and J by 6 bases, with 8 bases of the junction left unmatched. Germline V lookup: CDR1 MNHEY, CDR2 SVGAGI.

This clonotype was found a few times. The chain employs TRBV30 and TRBJ2-7; the match to TRBD1 covers 8 bases. The CDR3 runs to 13 residues. The germline CDR1 and CDR2 sequences are GTSNPN and SVGIG (reference sequence). Trimming took 0 bases from V and 3 from J; bases not matched to a gene: 1. In DNA form, the CDR3 reads TGTGCCTGGAGTGTAGGGACAGGCTACGAGCAGTACTTC. Translating gives CAWSVGTGYEQYF.

This clonotype was observed a handful of times. The J gene is TRBJ2-5, the V gene TRBV7-9; D possibly corresponds to TRBD1 (6 bases). There are 14 residues in the CDR3. V lost 6 bases to trimming and J lost 3 bases, with 14 bases between them. Germline loops: CDR1 SEHNR, CDR2 FQNEAQ (reference sequence). The CDR3 DNA reads TGTGCCAGCAGAACAAGACAGGAGAAAGAGACCCAGTACTTC. Translated: CASRTRQEKETQYF. Variable domain in full (rest from reference TRBV7-9 and TRBJ2-5): DTGVSQNPRHKITKRGQNVTFRCDPISEHNRLYWYRQTLGQGPEFLTYFQNEAQLEKSRLLSDRFSAERPKGSFSTLEIQRTEQGDSAMYLCASRTRQEKETQYFGPGTRLLVL.

The sample holds a few counts of this clonotype. V gene TRBV12-3 or TRBV12-4 combines with J gene TRBJ2-1; weak D call: TRBD1 (5 bases). The V and J ends lost 4 bases and 9 bases respectively, with 22 bases between them. The CDR3 has 16 amino acids. In DNA form, the CDR3 reads TGTGCCAGCAGTTGGTATCGGGCTAAGGAAGGGGCTGAGCAGTTCTTC. Its protein product is CASSWYRAKEGAEQFF.

This clonotype was picked up many times. The rearrangement links TRBV5-1 to TRBJ2-1; 10 bases are shared with TRBD1. The CDR3 spans 16 residues. The V segment lost 0 bases and the J segment 0 bases; nucleotides outside the gene matches: 0. Looked up from germline, CDR1 is SGHRS and CDR2 is YFSETQ. In DNA, the CDR3 is TGCGCCAGCAGCTTGGGACAGGGGGCCTCCTACAATGAGCAGTTCTTC. It codes for CASSLGQGASYNEQFF.